Below, 9 T cell receptor beta chains from the same sample are listed, as sequenced in a study of blood T cell repertoires in COVID-19 (dated by TCRdb to about 2020). Library method: the immunoSEQ multiplex PCR assay. In its TCRdb copy, this immuneACCESS table keeps in-frame sequences only and misses some clones. Where compared with another copy, unresolved V genes explain less than half of these, and the others have no known cause. The sample records hundreds of thousands of clones, over 80% of which are singletons. The ten top clones hold around 26% of the sample. Material: peripheral blood. Source of these receptors: a man aged 40-49 years with acute or convalescent COVID-19.

This chain connects TRBV6-1 to TRBJ1-5; D uncertain. Trimming left V 2 bases short and J 2 bases short, with 10 bases between. Germline CDR1 and CDR2: MNHNS and SASEGT. The CDR3 totals 15 residues. CDR3 nucleotide sequence: TGTGCCAGCAGTGAAATTGGCCAGGGCAATCAGCCCCAGCATTTT. Protein product: CASSEIGQGNQPQHF.

The chain joins TRBV3-1 (or the pseudogene TRBV3-2) to TRBJ1-3; D remains ambiguous. Germline CDR1 LGHDT, CDR2 YNNKEL (reference sequence). CDR3 size: 15 residues. The V gene lost 3 bases and the J gene lost 0 bases, with 9 bases spanning the gap. The CDR3 bases are TGTGCCAGCAGCCAGGGAGATACCTCTGGAAACACCATATATTTT. Protein: CASSQGDTSGNTIYF.

V gene TRBV19 combines with J gene TRBJ1-5; D is possibly TRBD1 (5 bases). Germline values: CDR1 LNHDA, CDR2 SQIVND (reference sequence). Trimming shortened V by 3 bases and J by 3 bases, and 9 bases separated the two germline ends. The CDR3 covers 14 residues. The CDR3 DNA reads as TGTGCCAGTAGTATCAGCAGGGACAATCAGCCCCAGCATTTT. Its translation is CASSISRDNQPQHF. Full variable domain (remainder filled in from reference TRBV19 and TRBJ1-5): DGGITQSPKYLFRKEGQNVTLSCEQNLNHDAMYWYRQDPGQGLRLIYYSQIVNDFQKGDIAEGYSVSREKKESFPLTVTSAQKNPTAFYLCASSISRDNQPQHFGDGTRLSIL.

This clone has just a few counts. The genes are TRBV21-1 and TRBJ1-2; the table's D call, TRBD1, was not checked against the DNA. TRBV21-1 is noted as a pseudogene. CDR3 size: 18 residues. The CDR3 here is CASSNRGDRGGHDYGYTF. The CDR3 nucleotides read TGTGCCAGCAGCAACCGCGGGGACAGGGGGGGGCATGACTATGGCTACACCTTC.

J is TRBJ1-1 and V is TRBV29-1, with 7 bases fitting TRBD1. The CDR3 has 14 residues. Per germline, CDR1 SQVTM and CDR2 ANQGSEA. Germline trimming cut 8 bases from V and 1 base from J; bases unmatched to any gene: 10. CDR3 DNA sequence: TGCAGCCAACAACGACAGGGTCGGAACACTGAAGCTTTCTTT. Amino acids: CSQQRQGRNTEAFF.

The chain uses TRBV9 and TRBJ2-1, with TRBD2 matching over 8 bases. The CDR3 totals 13 residues. The V gene end was trimmed by 3 bases and the J gene end by 10 bases; junction bases not matched to a gene: 6. Germline assignment: CDR1 SGDLS and CDR2 YYNGEE. The CDR3 bases are TGTGCCAGCAGCGGGGGACTAGGAGTGGAGCAGTTCTTC. Translating gives CASSGGLGVEQFF.

The chain joins TRBV5-1 to TRBJ1-1; the D gene is possibly TRBD1 (6 bases). Germline CDR1 is SGHRS and CDR2 is YFSETQ. The V end was cut by 1 base, the J end by 1 base, with 17 bases between. The CDR3 runs to 17 residues. CDR3 residues: CASSLHGGLGPNTEAFF. CDR3 DNA sequence: TGCGCCAGCAGCTTGCACGGGGGGCTCGGGCCGAACACTGAAGCTTTCTTT.

This sequence joins TRBV18 and TRBJ1-6; 7 bases line up with TRBD1. Germline V gene sequence: CDR1 KGHSH, CDR2 LQKENI. The CDR3 is made up of 13 amino acids. After removal of 6 bases from V and 6 bases from J, the junction contained 2 bases not matched to a gene. The chain's CDR3 is CASSRDSNSPLHF. Written as DNA, the CDR3 is TGTGCCAGCTCCCGGGACAGTAATTCACCCCTCCACTTT.

V gene TRBV6-5 combines with J gene TRBJ1-1; D is ambiguous. This CDR3 comprises 12 residues. Deletions cut 5 bases from V and 6 bases from J, with 10 bases between. The germline CDR1 and CDR2 sequences are MNHEY and SVGAGI. The CDR3 DNA is TGTGCCAGCAGTAACCCTCAGTCTGAAGCTTTCTTT. Its protein is CASSNPQSEAFF.